The 11 T cell receptor beta chains reported below all come from one sample, sequenced in a study of CXCR3-negative and CXCR3-positive naive CD8 T cells. Study conclusions and caveats: TRB CDR3s were more hydrophobic in CXCR3-positive than in CXCR3-negative naive cells.

Antigen specificity for these receptors is unknown. Preparation of TRB cDNA libraries relied on 5' RACE carrying UMI labels. Each CDR3 protein gets one entry in TCRdb, which reprocessed the 5' RACE reads and gives no DNA. This table lists over 150,000 distinct CDR3 sequences. Sequencing was carried out using naive CXCR3+ CD8+ T cells from blood. The sample's subset: CD45RO-CCR7+CD27+CD95- naive CD8+ T cells expressing CXCR3 (TNR3+). The receptors here all came from a human donor in good health. Some clones in this sample may be carry-over from other donors' samples.

V is TRBV14 and J is TRBJ2-7; TCRdb returns TRBD2, unconfirmable since there is no DNA. This CDR3 contains 13 residues. Germline V gives CDR1 SGHDN, CDR2 FVKESK. CDR3 loop: CASSVGTNYEQYF.

The chain uses TRBV15 and TRBJ2-7; TCRdb outputs TRBD1, but without DNA this stays unchecked. CDR1 is LNHNV, CDR2 YYDKDF, per germline (reference sequence). This CDR3 has 14 residues. The CDR3 here is CATSRPGQTYEQYF.

V and J are TRBV29-1 and TRBJ1-1; TCRdb picks TRBD1, but there is no DNA to check that call. The germline V gene has CDR1 SQVTM and CDR2 ANQGSEA. The CDR3 is made up of 12 amino acids. The CDR3 loop is CSPLSGVSEAFF. Full variable domain (outside the CDR3, taken from reference TRBV29-1 and TRBJ1-1): SAVISQKPSRDICQRGTSLTIQCQVDSQVTMMFWYRQQPGQSLTLIATANQGSEATYESGFVIDKFPISRPNLTFSTLTVSNMSPEDSSIYLCSPLSGVSEAFFGQGTRLTVV.

This chain links TRBV15 with TRBJ2-1; TCRdb's D gene call, TRBD2, goes unchecked for lack of DNA. The CDR3 loop spans 17 amino acids. Germline V gene data show CDR1 as LNHNV and CDR2 as YYDKDF (reference sequence). This CDR3 is CATSLPLDPYSYNEQFF.

The chain links TRBV29-1 to TRBJ2-7; TCRdb picks TRBD1, but there is no DNA to check that call. There are 12 residues in the CDR3. The germline CDR1 and CDR2 sequences are SQVTM and ANQGSEA. CDR3: CSVEGQGNEQYF.

The chain combines TRBV6-2 or TRBV6-3 with TRBJ2-1; without DNA, the TCRdb call of TRBD1 cannot be checked. Germline V gene sequence: CDR1 MNHEY, CDR2 SVGEGT. The CDR3 is made up of 15 amino acids. The CDR3 protein is CASSYSQTGINEQFF.

This chain links TRBV5-1 with TRBJ2-1; the TCRdb call, TRBD2, lacks DNA for checking. Germline loops: CDR1 SGHRS, CDR2 YFSETQ. This CDR3 contains 14 residues. CDR3 sequence reads: CASSLAAGGNEQFF.

The J gene is TRBJ1-3, the V gene TRBV4-2. The CDR3 is made up of 18 amino acids. Per germline, CDR1 LGHNA and CDR2 YNFKEQ. The CDR3 sequence is CASSQDLGTVVSGNTIYF.

The CDR3: CASSSDLAKNIQYF. J is TRBJ2-4 and V is TRBV9. The CDR3 covers 14 residues. Germline V lookup: CDR1 SGDLS, CDR2 YYNGEE.

V usage is TRBV4-1 and J usage is TRBJ2-7; absent DNA, TCRdb's TRBD2 call cannot be checked. Germline CDR1 and CDR2: MGHRA and YSYEKL. This CDR3 has 15 residues. CDR3 residues: CASSQEAASSYEQYF.

The rearrangement uses TRBV7-2 and TRBJ2-7. Germline CDR1 SGHTA, CDR2 FQGNSA. CDR3 length: 14 residues. The CDR3 protein is CASSLVVPSYEQYF.